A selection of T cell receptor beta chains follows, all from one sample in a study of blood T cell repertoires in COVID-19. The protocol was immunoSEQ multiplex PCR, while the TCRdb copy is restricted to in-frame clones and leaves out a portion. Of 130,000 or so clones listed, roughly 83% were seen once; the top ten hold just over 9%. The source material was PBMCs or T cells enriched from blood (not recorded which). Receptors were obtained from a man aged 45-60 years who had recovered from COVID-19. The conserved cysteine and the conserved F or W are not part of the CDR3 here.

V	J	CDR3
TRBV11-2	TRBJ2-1	ASSSQLWGDDYNEQF
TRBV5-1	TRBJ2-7	ASSLLLSGYEQY
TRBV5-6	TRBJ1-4	ASSPDRLRTNEKLF
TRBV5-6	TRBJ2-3	ASSLNAGGQGTQY
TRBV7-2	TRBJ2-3	ASSYRRGTDTQY
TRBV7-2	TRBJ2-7	ASSLDRGRPSYEQY
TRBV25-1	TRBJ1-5	ASSEGGGLQPQH
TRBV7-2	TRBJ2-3	ASSTTDTQY
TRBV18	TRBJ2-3	ASSPGGARVGDTQY
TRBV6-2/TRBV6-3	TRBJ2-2	ASSRTTTGTGPGTGELF
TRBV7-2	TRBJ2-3	ASRLGGASTDTQY
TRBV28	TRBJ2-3	ASRRGGSTDTQY
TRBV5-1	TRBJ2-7	ASRPGLAAYEQY
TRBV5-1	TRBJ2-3	ATGLAGGRDTQY
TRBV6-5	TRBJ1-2	ASKRGGGHYGYT
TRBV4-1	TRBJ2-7	ASSQGDRAYEQY
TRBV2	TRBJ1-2	ASSEDRDNYGYT
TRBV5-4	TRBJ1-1	ASSLEVAGYEAF
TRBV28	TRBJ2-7	ASSFPRGQSYEQY
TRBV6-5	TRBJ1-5	ASSLTGNQPQH
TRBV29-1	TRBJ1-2	SVAGVDGYT
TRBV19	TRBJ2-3	ASSPILGTARGTDTQY
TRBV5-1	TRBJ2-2	ASSKTGIGTGELF
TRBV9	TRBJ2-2	ASSVSPRDTFTGELF
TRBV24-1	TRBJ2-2	ATSDFGQGPGGGELF
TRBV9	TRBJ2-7	ASSPGQRTSYEQY
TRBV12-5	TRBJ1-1	ASGLVLGQGATEAF
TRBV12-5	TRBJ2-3	ASGLGSSSGAGTDTQY
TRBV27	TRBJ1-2	ASSSQGAGYGYT
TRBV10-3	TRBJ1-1	AISGQGNTEAF
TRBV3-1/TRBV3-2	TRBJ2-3	ASSRGLAGGYHTDTQY
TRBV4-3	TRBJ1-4	ASSQVQGEKLF
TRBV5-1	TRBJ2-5	ASSLEMGAETQY
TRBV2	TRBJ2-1	ASREGTGAANEQF
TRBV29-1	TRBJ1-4	SVTGAANEKLF
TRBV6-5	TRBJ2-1	ASSTGTSALNEQF
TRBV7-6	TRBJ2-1	ASSLAAQGDYEQF
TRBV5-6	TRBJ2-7	ASSLERQNRYEQY
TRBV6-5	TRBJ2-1	ASSYFLAGVDEQF